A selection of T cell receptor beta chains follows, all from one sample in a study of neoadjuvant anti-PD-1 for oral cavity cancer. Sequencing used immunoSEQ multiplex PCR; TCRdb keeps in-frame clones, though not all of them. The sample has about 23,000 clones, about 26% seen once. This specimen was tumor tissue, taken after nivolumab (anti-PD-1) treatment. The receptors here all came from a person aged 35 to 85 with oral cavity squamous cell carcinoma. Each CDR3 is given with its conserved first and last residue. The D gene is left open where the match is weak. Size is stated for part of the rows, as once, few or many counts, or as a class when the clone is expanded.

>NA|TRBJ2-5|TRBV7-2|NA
TGTGCCAGCAGCTTAGTCCTGGGGGAGACCCAGTACTTC
CASSLVLGETQYF
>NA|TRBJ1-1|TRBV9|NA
TGTGCCAGCAGCGTAGGTGGGGGGGGTAGGACTGAAGCTTTCTTT
CASSVGGGGRTEAFF
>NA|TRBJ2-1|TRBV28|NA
TGTGCCAGCAGTTTGACTAGACTTCGCAACGAGCAGTTCTTC
CASSLTRLRNEQFF
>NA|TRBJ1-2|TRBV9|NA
TGTGCCAGCAGCGGGCAGCCCTCGGGCTACACCTTC
CASSGQPSGYTF
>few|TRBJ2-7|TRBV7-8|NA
TGTGCCAGCAGCTTACCAGCGACCAACTCCTACGAGCAGTACTTC
CASSLPATNSYEQYF
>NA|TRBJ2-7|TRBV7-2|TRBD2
TGTGCCAGCAGCTTTAGCGGGGGGGATTACGAGCAGTACTTC
CASSFSGGDYEQYF
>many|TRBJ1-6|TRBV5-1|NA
TGCGCCAGCAGCTTAGACATCCTGGTGGGTTCACCCCTCCACTTT
CASSLDILVGSPLHF
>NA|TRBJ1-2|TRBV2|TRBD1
TGTGCCACCTTTTCTACAGGGGAGCGTTCTGGCTACACCTTC
CATFSTGERSGYTF
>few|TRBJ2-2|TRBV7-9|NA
TGTGCCAGCAGCTTAGTTTCGAGTACCGAGCTGTTTTTT
CASSLVSSTELFF
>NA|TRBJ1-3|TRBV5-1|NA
TGCGCCAGCAGCTTGACCGGGACAAGGGAAAACACCATATATTTT
CASSLTGTRENTIYF
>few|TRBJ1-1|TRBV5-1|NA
TGCGCCAGCAGCACGGGAAATGCGAACACTGAAGCTTTCTTT
CASSTGNANTEAFF
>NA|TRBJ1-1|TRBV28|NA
TGTGCCAGCAGCCTACGGGGTGAAGCTTTCTTT
CASSLRGEAFF
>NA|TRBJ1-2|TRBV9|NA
TGTGCCAGCAGCCCGCTGACAGCCCGCTATGGCTACACCTTC
CASSPLTARYGYTF
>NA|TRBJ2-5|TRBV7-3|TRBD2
TGTGCCAGCAGCTTAAAAAGGCTCGGTTCGGCGGGAGAGGAAGAGACCCAGTACTTC
CASSLKRLGSAGEEETQYF
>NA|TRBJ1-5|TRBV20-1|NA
TGCAGTGCTAGCAGCAATCAGCCCCAGCATTTT
CSASSNQPQHF
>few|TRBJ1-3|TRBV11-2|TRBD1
TGTGCCAGCAGAAGGGTCGGGGGACAGGACACCATATATTTT
CASRRVGGQDTIYF
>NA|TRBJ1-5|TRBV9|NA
TGTGCCAGCAGCGCTGCCGGGGACAATCAGCCCCAGCATTTT
CASSAAGDNQPQHF
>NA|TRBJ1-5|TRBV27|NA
TGTGCCAGCAGTGTAGACCTCCTCCAGCCCCAGCATTTT
CASSVDLLQPQHF
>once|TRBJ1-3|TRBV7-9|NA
TGTGCCAGCAGCTTAGCTAAGGGACCTATAAGAAACACCATATATTTT
CASSLAKGPIRNTIYF
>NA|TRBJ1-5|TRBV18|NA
TGTGCCAGCTCACCGGTTTTCAGGGGACAGCCCCAGCATTTT
CASSPVFRGQPQHF
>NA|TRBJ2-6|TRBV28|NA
TGTGCCAGCATCGCTCGATGGGGCTCTGGGGCCAACGTCCTGACTTTC
CASIARWGSGANVLTF
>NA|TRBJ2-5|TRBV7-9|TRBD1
TGTGCCAGCAGCTTAAGCAGGGGGCTACAAGAGACCCAGTACTTC
CASSLSRGLQETQYF
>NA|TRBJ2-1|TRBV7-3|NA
TGTGCCAGCAGCTTAAGTGGCCTAGACAATGAGCAGTTCTTC
CASSLSGLDNEQFF
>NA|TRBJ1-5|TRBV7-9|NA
TGTGCCAGCAGCCAGGGACTGGGACAGCCCCAGCATTTT
CASSQGLGQPQHF
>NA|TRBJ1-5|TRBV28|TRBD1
TGTGCCAGCAACAGGGGGGGGGCCGGCAATCAGCCCCAGCATTTT
CASNRGGAGNQPQHF
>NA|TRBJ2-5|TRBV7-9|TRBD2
TGTGCCAGCAGCTTAGGACTAGCGGGAGTTTTGGGAGAGACCCAGTACTTC
CASSLGLAGVLGETQYF
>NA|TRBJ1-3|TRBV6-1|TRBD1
TGTGCCAGCACCCGACAGGGGAACTCTGGAAACACCATATATTTT
CASTRQGNSGNTIYF
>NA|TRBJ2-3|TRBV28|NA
TGTGCCAGCAGTTTTGGTAGCACAGATACGCAGTATTTT
CASSFGSTDTQYF
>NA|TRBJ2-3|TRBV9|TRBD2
TGTGCCAGCAGCACTAGCGGGTTTAGCACAGATACGCAGTATTTT
CASSTSGFSTDTQYF
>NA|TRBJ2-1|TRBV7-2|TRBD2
TGTGCCAGCAGCAGCCGACTAGCGGGAGGCCGTAATGAGCAGTTCTTC
CASSSRLAGGRNEQFF
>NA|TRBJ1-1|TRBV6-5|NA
TGTGCCAGCAGTTCCTACACTGAAGCTTTCTTT
CASSSYTEAFF
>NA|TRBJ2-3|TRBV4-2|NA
TGTGCCAGCAGCCAAGAGTGGCGGAGCACAGATACGCAGTATTTT
CASSQEWRSTDTQYF
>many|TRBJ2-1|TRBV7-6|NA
TGTGCCAGCACCCAAACCCCCGGGCCCCTGGGCGGTGAGCAGTTCTTC
CASTQTPGPLGGEQFF
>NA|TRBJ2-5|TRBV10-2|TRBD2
TGCGCCAGCAGTGACCCTAGCGGGATAATGGGGGAGACCCAGTACTTC
CASSDPSGIMGETQYF
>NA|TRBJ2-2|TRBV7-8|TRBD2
TGTGCCAGCAGCGAAAGCGGGGGAACGAACACCGGGGAGCTGTTTTTT
CASSESGGTNTGELFF
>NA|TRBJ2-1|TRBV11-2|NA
TGTGCCAGCAATCCATTAGGGACACTTCACAATGAGCAGTTCTTC
CASNPLGTLHNEQFF
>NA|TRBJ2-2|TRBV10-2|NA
TGCGCCAGCAGCCCCCAAGACCTCACCGGGGAGCTGTTTTTT
CASSPQDLTGELFF
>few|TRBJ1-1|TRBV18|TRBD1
TGTGCCAGCTCCTCAGGGGGAGAAGCTTTCTTT
CASSSGGEAFF
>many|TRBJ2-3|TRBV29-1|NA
TGCAGCGTTGAAGATCAGGGAGATACGCAGTATTTT
CSVEDQGDTQYF
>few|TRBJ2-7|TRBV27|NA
TGTGCCAGCAGTTCCGCTACCCGACGGACCTACGAGCAGTACTTC
CASSSATRRTYEQYF
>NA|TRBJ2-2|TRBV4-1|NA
TGCGCCAGCAGCCAACCACTGGGGGGGGAGCTGTTTTTT
CASSQPLGGELFF
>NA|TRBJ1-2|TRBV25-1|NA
TGTGCCAGCAGTGATTCGGGGTACGATGGCTACACCTTC
CASSDSGYDGYTF
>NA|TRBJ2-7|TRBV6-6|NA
TGTGCCAGCAGACCCGGTAGGGGGGGCGAGCAGTACTTC
CASRPGRGGEQYF
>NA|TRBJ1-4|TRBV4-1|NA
TGCGCCAGCAGCCAAGATGCAGGGGAGTCTAATGAAAAACTGTTTTTT
CASSQDAGESNEKLFF
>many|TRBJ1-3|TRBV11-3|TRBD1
TGTGCCAGCAGCTTGACAGGGGTTGGAAACACCATATATTTT
CASSLTGVGNTIYF
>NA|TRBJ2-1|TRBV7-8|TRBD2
TGTGCCAGCAGCAAAACTAGCGGTGAGCAGTTCTTC
CASSKTSGEQFF
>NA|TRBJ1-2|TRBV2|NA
TGTGCCACCGAAAGTCGGGGCTACACCTTC
CATESRGYTF
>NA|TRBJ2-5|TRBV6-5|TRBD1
TGTGCCAGCAGTTACTCGTATGGGACAGGCCAAGAGACCCAGTACTTC
CASSYSYGTGQETQYF
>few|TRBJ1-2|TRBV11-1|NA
TGTGCCAGCAGCCACAAGACAGACTATGGCTACACCTTC
CASSHKTDYGYTF
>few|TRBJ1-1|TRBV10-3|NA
TGTGCCATCACCCGTGGGGTGAACACTGAAGCTTTCTTT
CAITRGVNTEAFF
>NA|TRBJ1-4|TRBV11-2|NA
TGTGCCAGCAGGCCTACATACTCGGGTGAAAAACTGTTTTTT
CASRPTYSGEKLFF
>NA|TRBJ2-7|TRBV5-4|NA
TGTGCCAGCAGCCCTGAGGTCGGTACAACCTACGAGCAGTACTTC
CASSPEVGTTYEQYF
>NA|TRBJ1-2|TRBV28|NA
TGTGCCAGCAGTCCACCAGGGAGTTATGGCTACACCTTC
CASSPPGSYGYTF
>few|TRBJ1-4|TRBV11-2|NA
TGTGCCAGCAGGTCCAGGATTGATGACAGAAGGGAAAAACTGTTTTTT
CASRSRIDDRREKLFF
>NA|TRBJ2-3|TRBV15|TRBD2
TGTGCCACCAGCAGAACCGGGACTAGCGGAGATACGCAGTATTTT
CATSRTGTSGDTQYF
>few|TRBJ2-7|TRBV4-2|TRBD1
TGTGCCAGCAGCCGGAAGGACAGGGTAGGGCTTTTGGGACACGAGCAGTACTTC
CASSRKDRVGLLGHEQYF
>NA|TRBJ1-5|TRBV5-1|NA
TGCGCCAGCAGCTTGGGACCGCCAAGCAATCAGCCCCAGCATTTT
CASSLGPPSNQPQHF
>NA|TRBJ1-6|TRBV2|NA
TGTGCCAGCAGTGATCCCTATTCACCCCTCCACTTT
CASSDPYSPLHF
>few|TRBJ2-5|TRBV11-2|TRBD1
TGTGCCAGCAGCCCCCAGACAGGGGGCCAAGAGACCCAGTACTTC
CASSPQTGGQETQYF